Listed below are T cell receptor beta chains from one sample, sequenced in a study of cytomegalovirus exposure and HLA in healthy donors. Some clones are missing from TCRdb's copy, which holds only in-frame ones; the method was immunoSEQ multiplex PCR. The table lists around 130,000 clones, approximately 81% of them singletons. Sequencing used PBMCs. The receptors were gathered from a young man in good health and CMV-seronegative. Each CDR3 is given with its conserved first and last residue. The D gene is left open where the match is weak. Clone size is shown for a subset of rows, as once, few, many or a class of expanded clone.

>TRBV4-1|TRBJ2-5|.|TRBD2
CASSQDPRGGLVETQYF
TGCGCCAGCAGCCAAGATCCCCGGGGGGGCCTCGTAGAGACCCAGTACTTC
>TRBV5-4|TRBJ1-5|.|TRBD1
CASSLGTGQPQHF
TGTGCCAGCAGCCTCGGGACAGGACAGCCCCAGCATTTT
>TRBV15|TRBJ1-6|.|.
CATSRDIAGANSPLHF
TGTGCCACCAGCAGAGATATCGCAGGGGCCAATTCACCCCTCCACTTT
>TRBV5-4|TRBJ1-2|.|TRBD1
CASSRGQNRGAPYGYTF
TGTGCCAGCAGCCGGGGCCAAAACAGGGGGGCCCCCTATGGCTACACCTTC
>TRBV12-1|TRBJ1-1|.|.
CARRNCLGTNTEAFF
TGTGCCAGGAGAAACTGTCTAGGGACTAACACTGAAGCTTTCTTT
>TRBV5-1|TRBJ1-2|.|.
CASSLVDPRDGYTF
TGCGCCAGCAGCTTGGTAGATCCGCGGGACGGCTACACCTTC
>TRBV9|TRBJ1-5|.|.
CASSVGDNNQPQHF
TGTGCCAGCAGCGTAGGGGACAACAATCAGCCCCAGCATTTT
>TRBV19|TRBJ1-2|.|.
CASSIGAHHTLANYGYTF
TGTGCCAGTAGTATTGGGGCCCACCATACTCTAGCTAACTATGGCTACACCTTC
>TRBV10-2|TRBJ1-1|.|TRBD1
CATQEDRDNTEAFF
TGCGCCACCCAAGAGGACAGGGATAACACTGAAGCTTTCTTT
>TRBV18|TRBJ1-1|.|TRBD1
CASSPPEGQGERAFF
TGTGCCAGCTCACCACCAGAGGGACAGGGGGAGAGAGCTTTCTTT
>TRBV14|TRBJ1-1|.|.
CASSQGGQGVNTEAFF
TGTGCCAGCAGCCAAGGGGGGCAAGGGGTGAACACTGAAGCTTTCTTT
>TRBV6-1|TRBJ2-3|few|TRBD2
CASSRLAGSTDTQYF
TGTGCCAGCAGCCGACTAGCGGGGAGCACAGATACGCAGTATTTT
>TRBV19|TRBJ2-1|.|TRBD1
CASHSRGLDEQFF
TGTGCCAGTCACTCCAGGGGGCTGGATGAGCAGTTCTTC
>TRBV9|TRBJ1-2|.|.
CASSNVGDRPLYGYTF
TGTGCCAGCAGTAACGTAGGTGACAGGCCCCTCTATGGCTACACCTTC
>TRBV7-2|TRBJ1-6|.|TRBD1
CASSNRDSSYNSPLHF
TGTGCCAGCAGCAATCGGGACAGCTCCTATAATTCACCCCTCCACTTT
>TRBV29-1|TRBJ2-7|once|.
CSGSRGYEQYF
TGCAGCGGGAGCCGGGGCTACGAGCAGTACTTC
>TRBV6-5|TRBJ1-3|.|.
CASSYAGSGNTIYF
TGTGCCAGCAGTTACGCGGGTTCTGGAAACACCATATATTTT
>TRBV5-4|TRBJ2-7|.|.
CASSPTGTSYEQYF
TGTGCCAGCAGCCCAACCGGGACATCCTACGAGCAGTACTTC
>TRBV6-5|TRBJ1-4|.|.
CASSSRTAKFEKLFF
TGTGCCAGCAGTTCACGGACAGCTAAATTTGAAAAACTGTTTTTT
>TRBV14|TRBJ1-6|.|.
CASSPFHGNSPLHF
TGTGCCAGCAGCCCGTTTCACGGGAATTCACCCCTCCACTTT
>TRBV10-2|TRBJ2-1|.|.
CASRGTGEWDEQFF
TGCGCCAGCAGGGGGACTGGTGAATGGGATGAGCAGTTCTTC
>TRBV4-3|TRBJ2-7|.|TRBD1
CASSQWDRGSYEQYF
TGCGCCAGCAGCCAATGGGACAGGGGGTCCTACGAGCAGTACTTC
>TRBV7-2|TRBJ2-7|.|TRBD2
CASRESGGPYEQYF
TGTGCCAGCAGAGAAAGCGGGGGGCCGTACGAGCAGTACTTC
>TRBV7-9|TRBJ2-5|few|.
CASSQNGGPLPLAQYF
TGTGCCAGCAGCCAAAACGGGGGGCCCCTACCGTTGGCCCAGTACTTC